This TCR beta chain is drawn from a study of Ad26.COV2.S vaccination and SARS-CoV-2 variants (dated by TCRdb to the early 2020s). About the investigation overall: Donors in the vaccine arm were drawn from COV1001, a phase I-IIa trial of Ad26.COV2.S in healthy adults that was multicentre, randomized, double-blind and placebo-controlled. The TCR-sequenced set comprised around 30 samples: some 19 Ad26.COV2.S vaccine recipients, 5 placebo recipients and 8 SARS-CoV-2 convalescent individuals. Blinding of investigators to trial group allocation was maintained during experiments and outcome assessment. TCRbeta repertoire sequencing was used to assess the specificity and breadth of SARS-CoV-2-reactive T cell receptors after Ad26.COV2.S vaccination. Dosing of Ad26.COV2.S was intramuscular, at either 5x10^10 or 1x10^11 viral particles, delivered as one shot or as two shots spaced 56 days apart. Trial participants were randomized into five groups of five, in which low-dose or high-dose Ad26.COV2.S was given once or twice, or placebo was given on both occasions. The investigation overall reported the following: Vaccine and placebo recipients had similar non-spike TCR breadth, a finding consistent with the vaccine containing only spike. After vaccination, spike-specific CD8+ and CD4+ T cell responses were reported to show substantial breadth. Higher spike-specific TCR breadth was observed in Ad26.COV2.S recipients than in placebo recipients (P = 0.0014). It was noted by the authors that total T cell responses may have been underestimated by the TCR breadth and depth analyses. The study was not powered to compare responses between vaccine doses or regimens.

TCRbeta CDR3 regions were sequenced with the immunoSEQ Assay. After extraction, genomic DNA underwent amplification by bias-controlled multiplex PCR, followed by high-throughput sequencing. Processing in the source paper ran as follows. To quantify the absolute abundance of each unique TCRbeta CDR3 region, sequences were collapsed and filtered. Usable DNA was measured by amplifying reference genes present in all nucleated cells, and TCRbeta template counts were normalized to that usable DNA to estimate T cell fraction. Repertoire TCRs were annotated as SARS-CoV-2-specific when V gene, CDR3 amino acid sequence and J gene were exactly matched to a known reactive TCR set. The reference SARS-CoV-2 TCR set was obtained from MIRA and was filtered for enrichment in COVID-19-positive ImmuneCODE repertoires, whereby public or cross-reactive TCRs were removed. Based on the MIRA antigens, annotated TCRs were further analysed at the level of specific ORF or position within ORF. Breadth was defined as the number of annotated unique rearrangements divided by the total number of unique productive rearrangements, and depth was defined as the summed frequency of the annotated unique rearrangements. Two-sided Wilcoxon rank-sum tests were used to compare TCR breadth between groups. In TCRdb, the immuneACCESS table is reduced to in-frame sequences with V and J assigned. These tables do not hold every clone; where another copy was compared, an unresolved V gene accounts for under half, and the others remain unexplained. V and J calls and clone size come straight from that table; D and trimming were deduced from the DNA. This sample holds hundreds of thousands of clones; 70% to 90% were observed only once. The top ten clones comprise about 1.5% of the sample.

At the junction V is shortened by 5 bases and J by 5 bases, with 16 bases in between. Taken from the germline V gene, the CDR1 and CDR2 loops are SNHLY and FYNNEI. Counted from cysteine to phenylalanine, this CDR3 has 15 amino acids. The CDR3 DNA has 45 bases and is translated from base 1. The table lists this clone with a count of one. Its binding antigen is unknown. Base-call qualities are not available, and no considerably larger clone is one nucleotide away. The treatment or condition label here, explained by the study, means: approximately 18 received Ad26.COV2.S at low or high dose, single or two shots; about 5 received placebo; per-sample allocation not given. For vaccine and placebo recipients, the sequenced repertoires came from samples collected on day 63 after the first injection. Between 29 July and 7 August 2020, Cohort 1b enrolled about two dozen adults aged 18-55 years at one site in Boston, USA. Ad26.COV2.S consisted of a replication-incompetent adenovirus type 26 vector by which a prefusion-stabilized SARS-CoV-2 spike protein from the original Wuhan strain was expressed.

The sequence was collected from a person between 18 and 60 years old who received the Ad26.COV2.S COVID-19 vaccine or a placebo. This sample comprised peripheral blood, obtained in a trial of Ad26.COV2.S vaccine versus placebo. Rearrangement joined TRBV2 to TRBJ1-5; tentative D gene TRBD1, with 5 bases matching. Here is the DNA: TGTGCCAGCAGTTTCTCCGGGGCACAATATCAGCCCCAGCATTTT. Translated, this gives CASSFSGAQYQPQHF.